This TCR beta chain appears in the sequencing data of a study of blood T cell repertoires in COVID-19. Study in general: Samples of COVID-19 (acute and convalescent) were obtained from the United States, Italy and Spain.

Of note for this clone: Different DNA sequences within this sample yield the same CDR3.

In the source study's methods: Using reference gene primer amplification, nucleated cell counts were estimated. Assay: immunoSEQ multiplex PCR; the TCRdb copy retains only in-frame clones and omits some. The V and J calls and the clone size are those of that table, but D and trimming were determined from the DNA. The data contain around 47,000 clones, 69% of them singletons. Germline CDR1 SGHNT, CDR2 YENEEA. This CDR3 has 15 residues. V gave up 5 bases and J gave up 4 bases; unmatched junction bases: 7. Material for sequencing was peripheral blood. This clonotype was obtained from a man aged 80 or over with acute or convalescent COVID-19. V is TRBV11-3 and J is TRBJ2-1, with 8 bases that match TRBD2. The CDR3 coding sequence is TGTGCCAGCAGCCCAAACGGCGGGGGGTACAATGAGCAGTTCTTC. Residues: CASSPNGGGYNEQFF.